This T cell receptor (beta chain) was profiled in a study of PD-L1 blockade in urothelial cancer. Time point given: pretreatment peripheral blood. The CDR3 runs to 16 residues. Looked up from germline, CDR1 is SEHNR and CDR2 is FQNEAQ (reference sequence). V trimming: 3 bases; J trimming: 5 bases; junction bases outside the gene matches: 5. Measured with immunoSEQ multiplex PCR; TCRdb has only the in-frame clones, and not every one. The sample contains around 130,000 clones, about 88% of which appear only once. The chain employs TRBV7-9 and TRBJ2-7; 15 nucleotides agree with TRBD2. The clonotype originates from a man aged 45-65 years with urothelial cancer. Here the sequenced sample was PBMCs, taken around atezolizumab (anti-PD-L1) treatment. This CDR3 reads CASSLGLAGGSHEQYF. CDR3 sequence (DNA): TGTGCCAGCAGCTTGGGACTAGCGGGAGGTTCCCACGAGCAGTACTTC.